The next 19 T cell receptor beta chains were all read from a single sample in a study of OX40 agonist ivuxolimab in advanced cancers. Profiling relied on immunoSEQ multiplex PCR, and the TCRdb table lists in-frame clones only, not all of them. The data contain 50,000 to 65,000 clones, under 95% of them singletons. Sequences were derived from CD4+ or CD8+ T cells sorted from blood, sampled in a trial of the OX40 agonist ivuxolimab. These receptors all come from an adult with an advanced solid tumor such as melanoma, head and neck, liver or kidney cancer.

This sequence joins TRBV6-5 and TRBJ1-1; tentative D call: TRBD1 (5 bases). Per germline, CDR1 MNHEY and CDR2 SVGAGI. The V and J ends lost 5 bases and 4 bases respectively, with 17 bases between them. The length of the CDR3 is 15 residues. CDR3 DNA: TGTGCCAGCAGTCCCACATGGGGGTCGGTCACTGAAGCTTTCTTT. As protein: CASSPTWGSVTEAFF.

The J gene is TRBJ1-5, the V gene TRBV5-5, with unresolved D. The CDR3 totals 15 residues. V dropped 0 bases and J dropped 0 bases, with 7 bases sitting between them. CDR1 is SGHKS, CDR2 YYEKEE, per germline (reference sequence). This CDR3 reads CASSLGAYSNQPQHF. CDR3 sequence (DNA): TGTGCCAGCAGCTTGGGAGCTTATAGCAATCAGCCCCAGCATTTT.

The chain carries TRBV2 and TRBJ2-7; D not resolved. The germline V gene encodes CDR1 SNHLY and CDR2 FYNNEI. The CDR3 length is 15 residues. V lost 7 bases and J lost 0, with 16 bases in between. The CDR3 DNA follows: TGTGCCAGCATCGGACCGTCCGACTTCTCCTACGAGCAGTACTTC. Translating it yields CASIGPSDFSYEQYF.

CDR3 sequence: CASSLGQGGTIQYF. CDR3 DNA: TGTGCCAGCAGCTTAGGACAGGGGGGAACCATTCAGTACTTC. This chain connects TRBV7-9 to TRBJ2-4; 9 positions agree with TRBD1. Germline V gene data show CDR1 as SEHNR and CDR2 as FQNEAQ (reference sequence). The J segment lost 9 bases and the V segment lost 1 base, leaving 4 bases of the junction unmatched. This CDR3 has 14 amino acids.

This sequence joins TRBV19 and TRBJ1-4, with TRBD1 identical over 8 bases. Germline V gene lookup returns CDR1 LNHDA and CDR2 SQIVND (reference sequence). This CDR3 has 18 residues. Trimming removed 6 bases from V and 1 base from J; junction bases left unmatched: 13. The chain's CDR3 is CASRTDRGRPETNEKLFF. The CDR3, as DNA: TGTGCCAGTAGGACCGACAGGGGACGGCCGGAAACTAATGAAAAACTGTTTTTT.

Only one count was recorded for this clone. The CDR3 here is CASSYGEASGNTIYF. The DNA of the CDR3 is TGTGCCAGCAGTTATGGGGAGGCATCTGGAAACACCATATATTTT. V is TRBV6-6 and J is TRBJ1-3; the D is unclear. Trimming removed 3 bases from V and 1 base from J, with 10 bases in between. Germline lookup yields CDR1 MNHNY and CDR2 SVGAGI (reference sequence). The CDR3 consists of 15 residues.

A remark on this clone: The same CDR3 arises from other DNA sequences in this sample as well. This chain joins TRBV28 and TRBJ1-3, with a possible D match to TRBD1 (6 bases). The germline gives CDR1 MDHEN, CDR2 SYDVKM. Deletions cut 3 bases from V and 0 bases from J, with 9 bases between. The CDR3 is 15 residues long. The CDR3 region has the DNA TGTGCCAGCAGTTTTAGGGGGTCCTCTGGAAACACCATATATTTT. Translating gives CASSFRGSSGNTIYF.

The gene calls are TRBV5-8 and TRBJ2-3, with D possibly TRBD1 on 6 matching bases. V lost 0 bases and J lost 4, with 9 bases in between. Germline V lookup: CDR1 SGHTS, CDR2 YDEGEE. The CDR3 length is 14 residues. CDR3: CASSLGTVSDTQYF. The CDR3, as DNA: TGTGCCAGCAGCTTGGGGACAGTCTCAGATACGCAGTATTTT.

This sequence joins TRBV6-5 and TRBJ1-2, with a tentative D call TRBD1 (6 bases). With 5 bases removed from V and 3 bases from J, the gap between germline ends came to 13 bases. This CDR3 has 14 residues. Per germline, CDR1 MNHEY and CDR2 SVGAGI. The CDR3 loop is CASSTGSTDYGYTF. The CDR3 region has the DNA TGTGCCAGCAGTACAGGGAGTACCGACTATGGCTACACCTTC.

The chain employs TRBV28 and TRBJ2-7; 10 positions match TRBD2. CDR1 is MDHEN and CDR2 is SYDVKM in the germline V gene. The CDR3 totals 17 residues. Trimming at V came to 5 bases and at J to 0 bases, leaving 10 bases not matched to a gene. The CDR3 coding sequence is TGTGCCAGCAGTACTACCTCTCTAGCGGGAGCCTCCTACGAGCAGTACTTC. The encoded protein is CASSTTSLAGASYEQYF.

The chain combines TRBV29-1 with TRBJ1-4, with D maybe TRBD1 (6 bases). The CDR3 has 13 amino acids. From germline, CDR1 is SQVTM and CDR2 ANQGSEA. V lost 8 bases and J lost 3, with 13 bases in between. CDR3 protein: CSTQGAANEKLFF. DNA of the CDR3: TGCAGCACACAGGGCGCGGCTAATGAAAAACTGTTTTTT.

This chain joins TRBV19 and TRBJ1-1; no reliable D call. Trimming cost V 6 bases and J 5 bases, with 13 bases left between them. The CDR3 is 13 residues long. Germline V gene sequence: CDR1 LNHDA, CDR2 SQIVND (reference sequence). The CDR3 DNA reads as TGTGCCAGTAGATTTGATCGAGGGACTGAAGCTTTCTTT. This translates into CASRFDRGTEAFF.

The rearrangement uses TRBV28 and TRBJ1-6; TRBD1 is a possible D gene (6 bases). The V end lost 3 bases, the J end lost 11 bases, and 11 bases lay between the germline ends. Looked up from germline, CDR1 is MDHEN and CDR2 is SYDVKM. The CDR3 extends over 13 amino acids. This CDR3 reads CASSFRGVTPLHF. The CDR3 DNA sequence: TGTGCCAGCAGTTTCAGGGGCGTAACACCCCTCCACTTT.

V is TRBV27 and J is TRBJ2-7, with unresolved D. The germline V gene has CDR1 MNHEY and CDR2 SMNVEV (reference sequence). This CDR3 has 14 amino acids. The V end lost 5 bases, the J end lost 2 bases, and 13 bases lay between the germline ends. CDR3 protein: CASSPTSGPYEQYF. The CDR3 DNA follows: TGTGCCAGCAGTCCCACGTCCGGGCCCTACGAGCAGTACTTC.

V and J are TRBV4-3 and TRBJ2-1; 7 nucleotides match TRBD2. CDR3 length equals 16 residues. CDR1 and CDR2 from the germline V gene are LGHNA and YSLEER. The trim removed 0 bases at V and 3 bases at J, leaving 5 bases unmatched. The CDR3 is CASSQDGQRGYNEQFF. The CDR3, as DNA: TGCGCCAGCAGCCAAGATGGCCAGCGGGGCTACAATGAGCAGTTCTTC.

This clone occurred once. This sequence joins TRBV7-9 and TRBJ1-2; the match to TRBD1 covers 7 bases. The CDR3 spans 16 residues. V lost 5 bases to trimming and J lost 7 bases; unmatched junction nucleotides: 16. Germline CDR1 SEHNR, CDR2 FQNEAQ (reference sequence). The CDR3 sequence is CASSQQVSRGDFGYTF. The CDR3 region has the DNA TGTGCCAGCAGCCAACAGGTTTCCAGGGGGGACTTTGGCTACACCTTC.

The CDR3 here is CASSFGGRIETQYF. In nucleotides, the CDR3 is TGTGCCAGCAGCTTCGGGGGGCGCATAGAGACCCAGTACTTC. The V gene is TRBV7-9, the J gene TRBJ2-5; weak D call: TRBD2 (7 bases). The V gene lost 3 bases and the J gene lost 4 bases, with 12 bases spanning the gap. This CDR3 region has 14 residues. In germline, CDR1 is SEHNR, CDR2 FQNEAQ (reference sequence).

V is TRBV6-4 and J is TRBJ1-1, with D possibly matching TRBD1 (5 bases). This CDR3 comprises 11 residues. The V end lost 6 bases, the J end lost 6 bases, and 8 bases lay between the germline ends. Germline V gives CDR1 MRHNA, CDR2 SNTAGT. The CDR3 nucleotides are TGTGCCAGCAGCGGGGGTTCTGAAGCTTTCTTT. Residues: CASSGGSEAFF.

The gene calls are TRBV27 and TRBJ2-5, with TRBD1 matching over 10 bases. Germline V gene lookup returns CDR1 MNHEY and CDR2 SMNVEV (reference sequence). This CDR3 contains 17 residues. V was pared by 5 bases and J by 3 bases, with 12 bases of the junction left unmatched. The CDR3: CASSLLPGTGVEETQYF. The CDR3 nucleotides are TGTGCCAGCAGTCTATTACCCGGGACAGGGGTAGAAGAGACCCAGTACTTC.